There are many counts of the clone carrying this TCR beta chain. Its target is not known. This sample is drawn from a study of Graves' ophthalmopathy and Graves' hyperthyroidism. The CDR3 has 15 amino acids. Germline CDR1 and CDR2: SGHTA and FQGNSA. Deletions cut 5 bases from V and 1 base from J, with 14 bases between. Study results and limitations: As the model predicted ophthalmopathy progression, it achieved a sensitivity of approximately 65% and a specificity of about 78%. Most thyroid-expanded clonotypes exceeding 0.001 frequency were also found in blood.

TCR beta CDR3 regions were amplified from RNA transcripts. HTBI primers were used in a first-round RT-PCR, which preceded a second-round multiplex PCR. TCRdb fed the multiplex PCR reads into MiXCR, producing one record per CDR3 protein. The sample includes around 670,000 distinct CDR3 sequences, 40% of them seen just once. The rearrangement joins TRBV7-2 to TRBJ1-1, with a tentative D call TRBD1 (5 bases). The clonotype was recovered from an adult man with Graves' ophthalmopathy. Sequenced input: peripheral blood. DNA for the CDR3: TGTGCCAGCAGCAAGGGGAACCGTCGGAACACTGAAGCTTTCTTT. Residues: CASSKGNRRNTEAFF.